This TCR beta chain was recorded in a study of cytomegalovirus exposure and HLA in healthy donors. Points on this clone: Antigen unknown.

Regarding the study as a whole: The study designated some 180 TCR beta chains cytomegalovirus-associated. It was shown in a later analysis that HLA-associated TCR beta chains were more clonally expanded than other, equally common chains. Per a prior analysis, the majority of TCR beta V segments were productive roughly 90% or roughly 30% of the time.

Vbeta (60) and Jbeta (13) primers were used in the PCR. Clones were read by immunoSEQ multiplex PCR, and TCRdb kept only the in-frame ones, dropping some. The repertoire has approximately 110,000 clones, about three quarters of them found once; the top ten carry less than 15%. The TCR sequence derives from a woman aged 55-70 years in good health and CMV-seropositive. Sequences were obtained from PBMCs.

The CDR3 loop reads CATNSYEQYF. The DNA for the CDR3 is TGTGCCACCAACTCCTACGAGCAGTACTTC. This chain uses TRBV6-1 with TRBJ2-7; D gene ambiguous. The CDR3 sequence is 10 residues long. Deletions cut 10 bases from V and 0 bases from J, with 4 bases between. Germline-derived CDR1 and CDR2 are MNHNS and SASEGT.